This is a list of T cell receptor beta chains from one sample in a study of blood T cells in healthy people across ages. TCRdb reprocessed the 5' RACE reads with MiXCR, giving one entry per CDR3 protein. The profile shows around 670,000 distinct CDR3 sequences, approximately 30% of them singletons. The sequencing input was blood. These receptors originate from a woman over 75 in good health. CDR3s include the opening cysteine and the closing phenylalanine or tryptophan. The D gene is left open where the match is weak. Clone size is shown for a subset of rows, as once, few, many or a class of expanded clone.

cdr3_aa: CASSPGLGGQPQHF
cdr3_nt: TGTGCCAGCAGCCCGGGGTTGGGAGGTCAGCCCCAGCATTTT
j_call: TRBJ1-5
clone_size: .
v_call: TRBV6-2/TRBV6-3
d_call: .

cdr3_aa: CATSLPNPEAVRGEGVINEQFF
cdr3_nt: TGTGCCACCAGCCTACCAAACCCCGAGGCCGTCAGGGGTGAGGGTGTTATCAATGAGCAGTTCTTC
j_call: TRBJ2-1
clone_size: many
v_call: TRBV24-1
d_call: .

cdr3_aa: CASSPGTGKPGIYEQYF
cdr3_nt: TGTGCCAGCAGCCCCGGGACAGGGAAGCCGGGGATCTACGAGCAGTACTTC
j_call: TRBJ2-7
clone_size: many
v_call: TRBV9
d_call: TRBD1

cdr3_aa: CSARDALKASGANVLTF
cdr3_nt: TGCAGTGCTAGAGATGCTCTGAAGGCCTCTGGGGCCAACGTCCTGACTTTC
j_call: TRBJ2-6
clone_size: many
v_call: TRBV20-1
d_call: .

cdr3_aa: CASSSATTSSYNEQFF
cdr3_nt: TGTGCCAGCAGCTCGGCGACAACGAGCTCCTACAATGAGCAGTTCTTC
j_call: TRBJ2-1
clone_size: .
v_call: TRBV7-2
d_call: .

cdr3_aa: CASSFSAPEAFF
cdr3_nt: TGTGCCAGCAGTTTTTCGGCTCCCGAAGCTTTCTTT
j_call: TRBJ1-1
clone_size: many
v_call: TRBV12-3/TRBV12-4
d_call: .

cdr3_aa: CATGRTVGRNYGYTF
cdr3_nt: TGTGCGACCGGACGGACCGTTGGTAGGAACTATGGCTACACCTTC
j_call: TRBJ1-2
clone_size: many
v_call: TRBV12-3/TRBV12-4
d_call: .

cdr3_aa: CASSFEGVAYGYTF
cdr3_nt: TGTGCCAGCAGCTTCGAAGGGGTGGCCTATGGCTACACCTTC
j_call: TRBJ1-2
clone_size: few
v_call: TRBV7-9
d_call: .

cdr3_aa: CSATRTEGETQYF
cdr3_nt: TGCAGTGCTACCCGGACCGAGGGGGAGACCCAGTACTTC
j_call: TRBJ2-5
clone_size: many
v_call: TRBV20-1
d_call: .

cdr3_aa: CASRRGQSYEQYF
cdr3_nt: TGTGCCAGCAGACGCGGACAGTCCTACGAGCAGTACTTC
j_call: TRBJ2-7
clone_size: many
v_call: TRBV12-3/TRBV12-4
d_call: .

cdr3_aa: CASSLYLAGGRYNEQFF
cdr3_nt: TGTGCCAGCAGTTTATATCTAGCGGGGGGGAGATACAATGAGCAGTTCTTC
j_call: TRBJ2-1
clone_size: many
v_call: TRBV27
d_call: TRBD2

cdr3_aa: CASSLEQGAGGYTF
cdr3_nt: TGCGCCAGCAGCTTGGAACAGGGGGCAGGTGGCTACACCTTC
j_call: TRBJ1-2
clone_size: many
v_call: TRBV5-1
d_call: TRBD1

cdr3_aa: CASSQDPGQGAYEQYF
cdr3_nt: TGCGCCAGCAGCCAAGACCCGGGACAGGGGGCGTACGAGCAGTACTTC
j_call: TRBJ2-7
clone_size: many
v_call: TRBV4-3
d_call: TRBD1

cdr3_aa: CASSLDRQGLDSPLHF
cdr3_nt: TGTGCCAGCAGCTTAGATCGGCAGGGCTTGGATTCACCCCTCCACTTT
j_call: TRBJ1-6
clone_size: many
v_call: TRBV11-2
d_call: .

cdr3_aa: CASSLSRDQNTGELFF
cdr3_nt: TGTGCCAGCAGCTTGTCCCGGGACCAAAACACCGGGGAGCTGTTTTTT
j_call: TRBJ2-2
clone_size: few
v_call: TRBV5-5
d_call: .

cdr3_aa: CSVTQTATDTQYF
cdr3_nt: TGCAGCGTTACCCAGACAGCCACAGATACGCAGTATTTT
j_call: TRBJ2-3
clone_size: .
v_call: TRBV29-1
d_call: .

cdr3_aa: CSAGLAGGLRLGADTQYF
cdr3_nt: TGCAGTGCTGGACTAGCGGGGGGGCTACGACTCGGGGCAGATACGCAGTATTTT
j_call: TRBJ2-3
clone_size: .
v_call: TRBV20-1
d_call: TRBD2